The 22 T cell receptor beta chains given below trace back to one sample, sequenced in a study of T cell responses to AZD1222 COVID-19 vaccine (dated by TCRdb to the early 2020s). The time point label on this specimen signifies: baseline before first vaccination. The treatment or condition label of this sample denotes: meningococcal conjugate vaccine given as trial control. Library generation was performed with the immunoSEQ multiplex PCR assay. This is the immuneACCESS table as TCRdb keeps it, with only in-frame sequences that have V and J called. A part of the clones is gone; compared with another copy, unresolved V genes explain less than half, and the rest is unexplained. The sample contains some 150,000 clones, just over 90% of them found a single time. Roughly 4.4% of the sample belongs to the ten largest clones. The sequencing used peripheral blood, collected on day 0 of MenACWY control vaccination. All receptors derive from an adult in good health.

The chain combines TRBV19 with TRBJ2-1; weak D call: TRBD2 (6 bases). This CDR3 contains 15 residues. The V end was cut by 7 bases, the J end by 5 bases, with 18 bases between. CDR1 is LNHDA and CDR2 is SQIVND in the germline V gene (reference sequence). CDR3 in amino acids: CASTWRAGLNNEQFF. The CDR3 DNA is TGTGCCAGTACCTGGAGGGCCGGGTTAAACAATGAGCAGTTCTTC.

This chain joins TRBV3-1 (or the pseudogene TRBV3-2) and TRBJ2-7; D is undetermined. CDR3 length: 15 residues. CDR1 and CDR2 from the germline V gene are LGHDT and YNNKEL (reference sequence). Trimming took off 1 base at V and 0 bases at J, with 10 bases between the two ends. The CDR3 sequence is CASSQAPTASYEQYF. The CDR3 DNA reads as TGTGCCAGCAGCCAAGCCCCTACAGCCTCCTACGAGCAGTACTTC.

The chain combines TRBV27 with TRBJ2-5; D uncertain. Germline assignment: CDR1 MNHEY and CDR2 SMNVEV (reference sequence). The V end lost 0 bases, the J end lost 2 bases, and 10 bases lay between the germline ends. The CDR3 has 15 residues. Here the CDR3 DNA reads TGTGCCAGCAGTTTATCATTCGGAATTCAAGAGACCCAGTACTTC. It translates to CASSLSFGIQETQYF.

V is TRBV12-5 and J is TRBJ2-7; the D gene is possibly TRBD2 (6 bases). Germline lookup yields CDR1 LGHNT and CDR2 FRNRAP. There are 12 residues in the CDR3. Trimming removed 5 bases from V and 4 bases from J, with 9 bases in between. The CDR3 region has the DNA TGTGCTAGTGGTCCCGGGGGTTACGAGCAGTACTTC. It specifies CASGPGGYEQYF.

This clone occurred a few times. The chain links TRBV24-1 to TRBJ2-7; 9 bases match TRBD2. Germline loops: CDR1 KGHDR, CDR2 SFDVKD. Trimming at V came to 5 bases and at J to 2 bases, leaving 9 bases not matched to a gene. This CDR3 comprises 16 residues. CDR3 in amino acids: CATSGHQAGGTYEQYF. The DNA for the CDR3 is TGTGCCACCAGTGGCCATCAAGCGGGAGGCACCTACGAGCAGTACTTC.

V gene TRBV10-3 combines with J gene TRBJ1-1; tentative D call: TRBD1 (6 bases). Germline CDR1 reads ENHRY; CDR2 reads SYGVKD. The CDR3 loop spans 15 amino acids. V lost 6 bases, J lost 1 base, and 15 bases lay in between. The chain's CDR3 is CAIRAGEDRNTEAFF. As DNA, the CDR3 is TGTGCCATCAGGGCAGGGGAGGATAGGAACACTGAAGCTTTCTTT.

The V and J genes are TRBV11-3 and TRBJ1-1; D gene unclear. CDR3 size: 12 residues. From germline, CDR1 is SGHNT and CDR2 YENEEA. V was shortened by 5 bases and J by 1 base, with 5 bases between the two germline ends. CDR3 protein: CASSTRNTEAFF. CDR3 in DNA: TGTGCCAGCAGCACACGGAACACTGAAGCTTTCTTT.

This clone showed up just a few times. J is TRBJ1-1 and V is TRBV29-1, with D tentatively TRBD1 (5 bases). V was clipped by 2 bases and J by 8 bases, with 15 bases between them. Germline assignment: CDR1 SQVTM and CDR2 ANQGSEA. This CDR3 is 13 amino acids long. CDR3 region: CSVERLGGREAFF. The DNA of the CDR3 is TGCAGCGTTGAAAGGTTGGGGGGTAGGGAAGCTTTCTTT.

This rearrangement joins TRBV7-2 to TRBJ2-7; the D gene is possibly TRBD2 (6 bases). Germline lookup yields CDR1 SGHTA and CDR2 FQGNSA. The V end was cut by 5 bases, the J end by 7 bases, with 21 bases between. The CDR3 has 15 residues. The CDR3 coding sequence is TGTGCCAGCAGCGTAGTGGGCGGGGTCGGAAATGAGCAGTACTTC. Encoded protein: CASSVVGGVGNEQYF.

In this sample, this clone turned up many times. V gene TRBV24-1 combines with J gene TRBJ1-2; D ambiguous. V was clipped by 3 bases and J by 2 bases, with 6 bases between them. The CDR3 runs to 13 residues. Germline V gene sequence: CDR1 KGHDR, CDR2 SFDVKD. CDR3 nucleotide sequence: TGTGCCACCAGTGATCGACGGAACTATGGCTACACCTTC. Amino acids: CATSDRRNYGYTF.

The CDR3 DNA reads TGTGCCAGCAGCTTCACCCGGCGGGATGAAAAACTGTTTTTT. Translating gives CASSFTRRDEKLFF. The gene calls are TRBV6-5 and TRBJ1-4; D uncertain. CDR3 size: 14 residues. Germline V gene lookup returns CDR1 MNHEY and CDR2 SVGAGI. The V end lost 6 bases, the J end lost 6 bases, and 14 bases lay between the germline ends.

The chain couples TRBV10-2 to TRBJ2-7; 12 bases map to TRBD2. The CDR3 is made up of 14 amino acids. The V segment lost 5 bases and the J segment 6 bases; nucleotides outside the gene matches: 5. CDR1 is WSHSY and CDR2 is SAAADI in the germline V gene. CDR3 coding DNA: TGCGCCAGCAGTCCGACTAGCGGGAGTTCCGAGCAGTACTTC. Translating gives CASSPTSGSSEQYF.

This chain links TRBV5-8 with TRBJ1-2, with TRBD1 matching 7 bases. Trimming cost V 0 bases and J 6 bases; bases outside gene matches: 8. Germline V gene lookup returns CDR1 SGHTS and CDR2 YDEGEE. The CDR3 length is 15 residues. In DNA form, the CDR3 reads TGTGCCAGCAGCTTGGGGAACAGGGGAGCGGATGGCTACACCTTC. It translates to CASSLGNRGADGYTF.

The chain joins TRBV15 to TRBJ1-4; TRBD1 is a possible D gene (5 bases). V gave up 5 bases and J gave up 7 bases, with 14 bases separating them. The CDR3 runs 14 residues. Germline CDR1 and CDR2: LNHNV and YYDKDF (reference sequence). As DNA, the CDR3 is TGTGCCACCAGCCGGGACTCCGGAGCTGAAAAACTGTTTTTT. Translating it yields CATSRDSGAEKLFF.

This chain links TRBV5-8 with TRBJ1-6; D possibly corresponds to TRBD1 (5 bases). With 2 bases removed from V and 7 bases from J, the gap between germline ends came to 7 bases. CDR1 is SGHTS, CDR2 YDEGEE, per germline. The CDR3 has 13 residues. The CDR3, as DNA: TGTGCCAGCAGCTTTCAGGGAAATTCACCCCTCCACTTT. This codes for CASSFQGNSPLHF. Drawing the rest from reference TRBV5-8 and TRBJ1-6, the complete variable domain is EAGVTQSPTHLIKTRGQQATLRCSPISGHTSVYWYQQALGLGLQFLLWYDEGEERNRGNFPPRFSGRQFPNYSSELNVNALELEDSALYLCASSFQGNSPLHFGNGTRLTVT.

The CDR3 DNA is TGTGCCAGCAGCTTATACTCGTCCTACAATGAGCAGTTCTTC. It yields the protein CASSLYSSYNEQFF. The chain joins TRBV11-2 to TRBJ2-1, with D unresolved. The germline V and J ends were trimmed by 2 bases and 1 base, with 6 bases remaining between them. Germline lookup yields CDR1 SGHAT and CDR2 FQNNGV. There are 14 residues in the CDR3.

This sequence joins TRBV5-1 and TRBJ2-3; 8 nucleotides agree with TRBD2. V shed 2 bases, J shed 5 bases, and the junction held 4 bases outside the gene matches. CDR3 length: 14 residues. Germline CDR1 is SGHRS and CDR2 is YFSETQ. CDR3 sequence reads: CASSFALAGDTQYF. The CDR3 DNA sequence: TGCGCCAGCAGCTTTGCTCTAGCGGGAGATACGCAGTATTTT.

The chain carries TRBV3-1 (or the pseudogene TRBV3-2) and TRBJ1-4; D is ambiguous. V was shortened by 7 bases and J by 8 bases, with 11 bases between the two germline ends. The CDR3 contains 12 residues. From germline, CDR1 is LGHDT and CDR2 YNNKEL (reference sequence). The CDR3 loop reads CASNGLGEKLFF. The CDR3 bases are TGTGCCAGCAATGGTCTGGGGGAAAAACTGTTTTTT.

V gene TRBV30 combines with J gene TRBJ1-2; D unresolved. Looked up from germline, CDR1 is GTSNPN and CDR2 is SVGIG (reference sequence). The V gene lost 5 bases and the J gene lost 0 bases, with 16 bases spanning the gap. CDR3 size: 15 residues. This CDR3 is CAWGLSGVPNYGYTF. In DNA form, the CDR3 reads TGTGCCTGGGGTCTCTCCGGCGTCCCTAACTATGGCTACACCTTC.

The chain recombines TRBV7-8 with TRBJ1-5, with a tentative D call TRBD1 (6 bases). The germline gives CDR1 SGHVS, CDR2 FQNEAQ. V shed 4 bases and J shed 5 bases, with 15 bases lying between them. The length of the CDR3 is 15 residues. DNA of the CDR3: TGTGCCAGCAGCTCCGCTACAGGGATCCATCAGCCCCAGCATTTT. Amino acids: CASSSATGIHQPQHF. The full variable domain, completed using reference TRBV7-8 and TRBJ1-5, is GAGVSQSPRYKVAKRGQDVALRCDPISGHVSLFWYQQALGQGPEFLTYFQNEAQLDKSGLPSDRFFAERPEGSVSTLKIQRTQQEDSAVYLCASSSATGIHQPQHFGDGTRLSIL.

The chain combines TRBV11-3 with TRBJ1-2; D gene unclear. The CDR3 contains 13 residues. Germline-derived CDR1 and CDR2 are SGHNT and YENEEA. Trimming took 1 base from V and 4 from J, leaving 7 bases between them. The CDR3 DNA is TGTGCCAGCAGCTTAGCGTCCAGCTATGGCTACACCTTC. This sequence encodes CASSLASSYGYTF. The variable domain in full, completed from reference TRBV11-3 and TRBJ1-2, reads EAGVVQSPRYKIIEKKQPVAFWCNPISGHNTLYWYLQNLGQGPELLIRYENEEAVDDSQLPKDRFSAERLKGVDSTLKIQPAELGDSAVYLCASSLASSYGYTFGSGTRLTVV.

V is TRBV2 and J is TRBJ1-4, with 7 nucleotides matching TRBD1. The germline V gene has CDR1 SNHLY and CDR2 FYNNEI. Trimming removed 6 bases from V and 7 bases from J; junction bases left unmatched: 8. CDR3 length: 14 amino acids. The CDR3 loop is CASRQTGSGEKLFF. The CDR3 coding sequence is TGTGCCAGCAGACAGACAGGGTCGGGTGAAAAACTGTTTTTT.